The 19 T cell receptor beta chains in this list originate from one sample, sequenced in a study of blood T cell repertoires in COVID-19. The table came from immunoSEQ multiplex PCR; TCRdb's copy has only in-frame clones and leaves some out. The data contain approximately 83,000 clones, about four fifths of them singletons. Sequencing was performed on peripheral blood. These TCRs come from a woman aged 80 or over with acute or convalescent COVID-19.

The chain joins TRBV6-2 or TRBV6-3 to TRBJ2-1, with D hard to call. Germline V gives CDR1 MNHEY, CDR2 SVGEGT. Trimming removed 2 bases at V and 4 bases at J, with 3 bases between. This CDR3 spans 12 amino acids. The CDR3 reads CASSYRYNEQFF. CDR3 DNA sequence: TGTGCCAGCAGTTACCGGTACAATGAGCAGTTCTTC.

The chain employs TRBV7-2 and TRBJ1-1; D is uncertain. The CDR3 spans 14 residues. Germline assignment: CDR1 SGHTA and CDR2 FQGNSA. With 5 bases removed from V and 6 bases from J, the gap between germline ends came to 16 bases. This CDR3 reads CASSQRRRAAEAFF. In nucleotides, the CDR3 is TGTGCCAGCAGCCAAAGGAGGAGGGCCGCTGAAGCTTTCTTT.

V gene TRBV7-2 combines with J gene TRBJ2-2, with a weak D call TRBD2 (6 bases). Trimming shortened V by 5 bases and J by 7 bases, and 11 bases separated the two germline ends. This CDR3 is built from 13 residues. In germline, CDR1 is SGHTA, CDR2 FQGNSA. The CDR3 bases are TGTGCCAGCAGCCCACGGGAGTACGGGGAGCTGTTTTTT. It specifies CASSPREYGELFF.

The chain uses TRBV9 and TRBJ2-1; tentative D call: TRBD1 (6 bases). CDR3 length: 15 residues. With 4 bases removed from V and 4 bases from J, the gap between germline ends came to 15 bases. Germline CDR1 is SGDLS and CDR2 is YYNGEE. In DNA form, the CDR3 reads TGTGCCAGCAGCTCCCGACAGGCCCTTTACAATGAGCAGTTCTTC. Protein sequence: CASSSRQALYNEQFF.

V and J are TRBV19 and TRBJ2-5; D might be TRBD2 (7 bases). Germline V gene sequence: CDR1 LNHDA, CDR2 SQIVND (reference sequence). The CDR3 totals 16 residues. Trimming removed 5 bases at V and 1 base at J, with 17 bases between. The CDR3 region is CASSLVGGPFQETQYF. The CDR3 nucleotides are TGTGCCAGTAGTTTGGTCGGGGGGCCTTTCCAAGAGACCCAGTACTTC.

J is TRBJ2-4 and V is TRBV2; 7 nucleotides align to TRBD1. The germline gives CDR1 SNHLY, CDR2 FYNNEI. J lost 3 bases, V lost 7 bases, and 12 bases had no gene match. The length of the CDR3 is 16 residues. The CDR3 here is CASTPWTGSVKNIQYF. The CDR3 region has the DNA TGTGCCAGCACCCCGTGGACAGGCTCGGTCAAAAACATTCAGTACTTC.

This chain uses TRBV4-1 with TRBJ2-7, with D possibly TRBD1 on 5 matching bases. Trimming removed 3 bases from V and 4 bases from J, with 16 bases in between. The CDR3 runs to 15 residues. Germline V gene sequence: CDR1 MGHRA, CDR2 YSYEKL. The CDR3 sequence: CASSQGQGPLYEQYF. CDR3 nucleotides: TGCGCCAGCAGCCAGGGGCAGGGTCCTCTTTACGAGCAGTACTTC.

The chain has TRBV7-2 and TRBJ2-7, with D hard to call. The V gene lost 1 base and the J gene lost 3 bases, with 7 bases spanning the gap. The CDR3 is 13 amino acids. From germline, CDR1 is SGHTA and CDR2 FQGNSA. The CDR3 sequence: CASSLGEVYEQYF. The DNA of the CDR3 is TGTGCCAGCAGCTTAGGCGAGGTCTACGAGCAGTACTTC.

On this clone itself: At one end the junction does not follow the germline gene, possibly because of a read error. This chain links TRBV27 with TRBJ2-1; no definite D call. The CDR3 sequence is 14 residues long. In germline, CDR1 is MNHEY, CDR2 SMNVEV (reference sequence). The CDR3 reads CASSRSASCNEQFF. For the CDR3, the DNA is TGTGCCAGCAGTCGCAGTGCATCCTGCAATGAGCAGTTCTTC.

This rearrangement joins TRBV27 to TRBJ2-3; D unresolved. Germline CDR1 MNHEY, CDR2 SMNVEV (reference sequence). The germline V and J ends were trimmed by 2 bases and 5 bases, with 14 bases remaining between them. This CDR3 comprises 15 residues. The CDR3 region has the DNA TGTGCCAGCAGTTTACAGGATTGGGCCCTAGATACGCAGTATTTT. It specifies CASSLQDWALDTQYF.

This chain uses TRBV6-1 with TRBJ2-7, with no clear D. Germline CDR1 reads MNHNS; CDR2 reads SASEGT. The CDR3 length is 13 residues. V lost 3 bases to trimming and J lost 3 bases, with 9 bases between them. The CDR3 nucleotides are TGTGCCAGCAGTGAGATAGAATTCTACGAGCAGTACTTC. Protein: CASSEIEFYEQYF.

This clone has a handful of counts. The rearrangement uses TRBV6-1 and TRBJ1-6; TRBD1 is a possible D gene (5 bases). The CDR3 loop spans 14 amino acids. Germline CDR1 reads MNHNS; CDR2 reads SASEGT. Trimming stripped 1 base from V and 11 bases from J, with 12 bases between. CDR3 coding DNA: TGTGCCAGCAGTGAAGGGGGGACTGGGCCACCCCTCCACTTT. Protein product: CASSEGGTGPPLHF.

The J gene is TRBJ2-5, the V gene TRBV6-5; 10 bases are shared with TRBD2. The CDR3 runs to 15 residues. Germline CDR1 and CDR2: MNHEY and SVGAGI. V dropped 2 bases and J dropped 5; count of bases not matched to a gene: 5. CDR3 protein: CASSYGAGGRETQYF. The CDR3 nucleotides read TGTGCCAGCAGTTACGGAGCGGGAGGGAGGGAGACCCAGTACTTC.

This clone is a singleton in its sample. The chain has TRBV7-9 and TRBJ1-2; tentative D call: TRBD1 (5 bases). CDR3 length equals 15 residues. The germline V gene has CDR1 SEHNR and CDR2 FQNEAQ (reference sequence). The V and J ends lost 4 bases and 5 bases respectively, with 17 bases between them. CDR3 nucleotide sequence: TGTGCCAGCAGCTCCACGAGTATGGGGGGGTATGGCTACACCTTC. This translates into CASSSTSMGGYGYTF.

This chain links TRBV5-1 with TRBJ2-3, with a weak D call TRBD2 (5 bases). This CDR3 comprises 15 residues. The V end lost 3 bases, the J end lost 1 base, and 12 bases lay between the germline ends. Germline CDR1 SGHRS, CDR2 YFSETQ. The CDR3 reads CASSSGSHRTDTQYF. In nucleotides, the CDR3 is TGCGCCAGCAGCTCGGGAAGTCACCGCACAGATACGCAGTATTTT.

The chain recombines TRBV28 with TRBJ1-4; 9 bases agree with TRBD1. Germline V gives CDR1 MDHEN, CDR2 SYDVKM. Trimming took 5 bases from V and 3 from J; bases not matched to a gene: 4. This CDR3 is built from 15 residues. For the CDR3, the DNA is TGTGCCAGCAGTCCACAGGGGGCGGCTAATGAAAAACTGTTTTTT. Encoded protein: CASSPQGAANEKLFF.

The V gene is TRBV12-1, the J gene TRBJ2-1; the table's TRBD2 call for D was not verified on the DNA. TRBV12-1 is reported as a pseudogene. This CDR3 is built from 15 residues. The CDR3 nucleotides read TGTGCCAGCAGCTTTGTACTAGCGGGGGGGCTGGAGCAGTTCTTC. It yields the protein CASSFVLAGGLEQFF.

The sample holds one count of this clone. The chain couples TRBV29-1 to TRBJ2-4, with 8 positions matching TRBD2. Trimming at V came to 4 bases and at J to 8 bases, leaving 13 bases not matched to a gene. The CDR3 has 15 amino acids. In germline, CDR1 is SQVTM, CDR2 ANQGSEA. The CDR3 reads CSVARGGRGEDIQYF. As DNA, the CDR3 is TGCAGCGTTGCCCGCGGGGGGCGAGGAGAGGACATTCAGTACTTC.

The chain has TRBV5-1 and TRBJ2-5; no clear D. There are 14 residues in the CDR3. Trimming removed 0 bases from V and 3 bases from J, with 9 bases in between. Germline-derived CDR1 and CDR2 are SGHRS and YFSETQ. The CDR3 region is CASSLGQVKETQYF. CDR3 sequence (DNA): TGCGCCAGCAGCTTGGGACAAGTCAAAGAGACCCAGTACTTC. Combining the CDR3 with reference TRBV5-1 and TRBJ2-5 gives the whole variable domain KAGVTQTPRYLIKTRGQQVTLSCSPISGHRSVSWYQQTPGQGLQFLFEYFSETQRNKGNFPGRFSGRQFSNSRSEMNVSTLELGDSALYLCASSLGQVKETQYFGPGTRLLVL.